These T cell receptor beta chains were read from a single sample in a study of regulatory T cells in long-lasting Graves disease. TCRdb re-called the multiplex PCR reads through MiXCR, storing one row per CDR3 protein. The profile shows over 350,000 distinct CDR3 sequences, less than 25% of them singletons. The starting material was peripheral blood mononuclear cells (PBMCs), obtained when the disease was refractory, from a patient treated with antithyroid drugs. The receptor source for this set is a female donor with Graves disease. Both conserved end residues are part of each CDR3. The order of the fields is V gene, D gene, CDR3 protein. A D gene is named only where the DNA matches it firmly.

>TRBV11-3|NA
CASSSGNKNIQYF
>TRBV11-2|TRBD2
CASSLAGGPFGSEQYF
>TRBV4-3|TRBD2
CASSHFLAGGTDTQYF
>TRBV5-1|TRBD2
CASSTGTINEQFF
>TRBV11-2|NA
CASSLPTFDNEQFF
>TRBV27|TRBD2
CASSPRGGAGGTSYEQYF
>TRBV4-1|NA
CASSQDDDRIGQQYF
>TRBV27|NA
CASSLIPPRGGGYQETQYF
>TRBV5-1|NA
CASSTGRTSGNTIYF
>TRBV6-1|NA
CASSPEEGEQYF
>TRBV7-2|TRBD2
CASSLGGGPGEQYF
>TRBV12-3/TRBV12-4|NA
CASRLYSYEQYF
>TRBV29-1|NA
CSVVGAWNTEAFF
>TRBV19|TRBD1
CASSTGQGWTGELFF
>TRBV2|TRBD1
CANLRDRGDIAKNIQYF
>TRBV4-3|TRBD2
CASSQAGGPETQYF
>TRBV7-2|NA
CASSATKGISFF
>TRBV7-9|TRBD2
CASSSGPAGGAAGELFF
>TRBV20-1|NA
CSARVPGGAETQYF
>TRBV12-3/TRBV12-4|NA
CASSRRGEKLFF
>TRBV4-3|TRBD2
CASSQGTRWYEQYF
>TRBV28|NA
CASRLGGMSNQPQHF
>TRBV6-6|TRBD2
CASSYSRTSGTYEQCF
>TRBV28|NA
CASQPTGSSYNEQFF
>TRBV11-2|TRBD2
CASSLGIAGGPVNEQFF
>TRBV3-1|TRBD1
CASSQNTGTGASNYGYTF
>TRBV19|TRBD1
CASSPRTGIPYEQYF
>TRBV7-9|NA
CASSQDVEGWGYTF
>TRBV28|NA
CASTLNVNTEAFF
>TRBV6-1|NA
CASSVEEFLRETQYF
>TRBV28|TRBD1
CASSLTGGGQPQHF
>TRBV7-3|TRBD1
CASSPRRTGVDQPQHF
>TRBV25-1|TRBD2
CASSELAGTGGETQYF
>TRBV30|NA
CAWRVGNTGELFF
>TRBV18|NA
CASSRDDREKLFF
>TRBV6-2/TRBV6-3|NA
CASSNSYQETQYF
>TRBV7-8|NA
CASSLQRGLTYGYTF
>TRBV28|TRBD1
CASSEQGAMQPQHF
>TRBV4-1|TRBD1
CASSQTGTAHYEQYF
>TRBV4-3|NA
CASSQDRTGELFF
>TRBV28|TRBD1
CASSSGTGINDEQFF
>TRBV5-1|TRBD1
CASSSGSTGSTEAFF
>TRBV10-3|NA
CAISEGSLGYTF
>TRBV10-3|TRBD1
CAISDPGQPEGRKLFF
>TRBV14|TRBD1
CASSHARTGDYEQYF
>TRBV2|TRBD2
CAISGREFVEQYF
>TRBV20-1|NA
CSTTQEGANVLTF